This T cell receptor beta chain is from a study of T cells in Graves' hyperthyroidism and ophthalmopathy. Disease lasting under 3 months, a NOSPECS grade of at least 4, and a Clinical Activity Score of at least 3 were features of the ophthalmopathy patients. This clonotype has more than one count but fewer than ten. Amplified TCR beta CDR3 regions came from RNA transcripts. The HTBI set primed first-round TCR CDR3 RT-PCR. TCRdb reprocessed the multiplex PCR reads via MiXCR and lists one record per CDR3 protein. The table lists around 390,000 distinct CDR3 sequences, roughly 15% of them singletons, with about 19% in the top ten. Trimming took off 5 bases at V and 6 bases at J, with 14 bases between the two ends. The germline gives CDR1 SGDLS, CDR2 YYNGEE. CDR3 length: 13 amino acids.

The chain recombines TRBV9 with TRBJ1-1; possibly TRBD1 for D (5 bases). The sequenced sample consisted of blood. The clonotype originates from a woman aged 25 to 39 with Graves' ophthalmopathy. CDR3 sequence reads: CASRPGPNSEAFF. Here the CDR3 DNA reads TGTGCCAGCAGGCCGGGACCGAATTCTGAAGCTTTCTTT. Together with reference TRBV9 and TRBJ1-1, the CDR3 gives the full variable domain: DSGVTQTPKHLITATGQRVTLRCSPRSGDLSVYWYQQSLDQGLQFLIQYYNGEERAKGNILERFSAQQFPDLHSELNLSSLELGDSALYFCASRPGPNSEAFFGQGTRLTVV.